The entry below gives a single T cell receptor beta chain sequence along with its context. Its antigen is unknown. No much larger clonotype is one base removed from it; base qualities were not supplied. Participants in the prospective study were aged about 18 to 95 years, lived in about two dozen United States geographic areas, and enrolled through a virtual design. In the prospective study, participants were assigned to cohorts based on the clinical history participants reported in a screening survey and a study questionnaire. Each participant in the prospective study had whole blood, serum and a nasopharyngeal or oropharyngeal swab collected by mobile phlebotomists. Over a roughly 2-month period, participants in the prospective study had the option of providing additional blood draws and questionnaires. Blood samples from the prospective study were shipped frozen or at room temperature prior to DNA extraction.

TCRbeta CDR3 regions were amplified from genomic DNA by means of the immunoSEQ Assay, a bias-controlled multiplex PCR. On the authors' methods: Within the assay, amplification of reference gene primers was used to estimate how many nucleated cells each sample contained. Sequence reads were collapsed and filtered to measure the absolute abundance of every unique TCRbeta CDR3 rearrangement. For each sample, productive Simpson clonality was calculated as the square root of Simpson's diversity index across productive rearrangements. TCRdb obtained this table from immuneACCESS and retained in-frame rearrangements with V and J assigned. These tables miss some clones; where compared with another copy, unresolved V genes account for less than half of the shortfall, and the remainder is unexplained. The D gene and trimming were derived from the DNA, and the V and J assignments and clone size from that table. The sample contains 200,000 to 250,000 clones, about 90% of them found a single time. 3% to 3.5% of the sample belongs to the ten largest clones.

The record originates from a study of blood T cell repertoires in COVID-19 (TCRdb year 2020). Context from the whole study: For ImmuneRACE Cohort 3, a participant was defined as recovered based on two consecutive negative NP/OP PCR tests, clearance by a healthcare professional, or resolution of symptoms. Deeply sampled blood TCRbeta repertoires from subjects exposed to, actively infected with, or recovered from COVID-19 were included in the dataset. The material from the prospective study consisted of cDNA or gDNA derived from T cells, B-cell-depleted T cells, or PBMCs. Where available, HLA class I and class II types were taken from metadata supplied by the sample provider and were not determined by assay-based typing. A freely available public database, intended as a resource for researchers studying the immune response to SARS-CoV-2, is where the repertoires were released. Sample metadata almost always included a de-identified subject ID, COVID-19 status, age in years and sex. Samples were obtained from the ongoing ImmuneRACE study (first 160 participants) and from some 1,200 subjects provided by 6 global collaborators. Samples from collaborators originated in the United States, Italy and Spain and spanned both the acute and convalescent phases of COVID-19. Results and caveats for the whole study, not just this receptor: The amount of clinical and demographic metadata varied by source and participant and was provided uncurated.

V sheds 6 bases and J sheds 8 bases, leaving 17 bases between their ends. The CDR3 measures 14 amino acids from cysteine to phenylalanine. The read is trimmed to its CDR3 DNA, 42 bases read in frame from base 1. CDR1 and CDR2 are drawn from the germline V gene: SGHAT, FQNNGV. The TCR sequence derives from a woman aged 45-60 years in a cohort exposed to, infected with or recovered from COVID-19 (not recorded which). The chain joins TRBV11-2 to TRBJ1-3; TRBD1 is a weak D gene call, 5 bases matching. Specimen: PBMCs or T cells enriched from blood (not recorded which). DNA sequence: TGTGCCAGCAGACCAGACAGAGAAGGGGACACCATATATTTT. It translates as CASRPDREGDTIYF. When the CDR3 is completed using the reference TRBV11-2 and TRBJ1-3 genes on either side, the full variable domain is EAGVAQSPRYKIIEKRQSVAFWCNPISGHATLYWYQQILGQGPKLLIQFQNNGVVDDSQLPKDRFSAERLKGVDSTLKIQPAKLEDSAVYLCASRPDREGDTIYFGEGSWLTVV.